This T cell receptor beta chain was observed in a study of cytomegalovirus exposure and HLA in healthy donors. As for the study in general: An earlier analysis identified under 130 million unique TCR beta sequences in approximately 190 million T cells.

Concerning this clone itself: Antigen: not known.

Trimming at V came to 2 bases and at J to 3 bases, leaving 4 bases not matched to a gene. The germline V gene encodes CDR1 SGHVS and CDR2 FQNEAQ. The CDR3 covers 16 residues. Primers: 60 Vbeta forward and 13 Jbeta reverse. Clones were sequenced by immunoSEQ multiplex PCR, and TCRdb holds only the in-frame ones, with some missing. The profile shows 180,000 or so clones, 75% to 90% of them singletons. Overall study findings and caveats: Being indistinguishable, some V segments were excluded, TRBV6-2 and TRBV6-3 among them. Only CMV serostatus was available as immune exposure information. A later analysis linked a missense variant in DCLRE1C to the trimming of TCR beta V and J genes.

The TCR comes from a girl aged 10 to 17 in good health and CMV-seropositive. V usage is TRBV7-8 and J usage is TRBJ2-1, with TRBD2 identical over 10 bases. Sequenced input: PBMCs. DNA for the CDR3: TGTGCCAGCAGCTTACCCGGGACTAGCGTCTACAATGAGCAGTTCTTC. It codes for CASSLPGTSVYNEQFF.